Presented here are 27 T cell receptor beta chains from one specimen sequenced in a study of PD-L1 blockade in urothelial cancer. Measured with immunoSEQ multiplex PCR; TCRdb has only the in-frame clones, and not every one. The sample has about 69,000 clones; around nine tenths are singletons. The material was PBMCs, obtained around atezolizumab (anti-PD-L1) treatment. The receptors come from a man in his 60s with urothelial cancer.

The chain links TRBV5-1 to TRBJ2-3; D perhaps matches TRBD2 (6 bases). V lost 3 bases and J 1 base, leaving 12 bases between the germline ends. The germline V gene encodes CDR1 SGHRS and CDR2 YFSETQ. This CDR3 spans 15 amino acids. The CDR3 protein is CASSWLARGTDTQYF. The CDR3 bases are TGCGCCAGCAGCTGGCTAGCGAGAGGCACAGATACGCAGTATTTT.

V and J are TRBV7-7 and TRBJ2-7; the match to TRBD2 covers 9 bases. Losses at the gene ends were 3 bases for V and 3 bases for J; bases not matched to a gene: 6. CDR3 length equals 15 residues. The germline V gene has CDR1 SSHAT and CDR2 FNYEAQ (reference sequence). CDR3 sequence reads: CASSLRSGGLYEQYF. CDR3 coding DNA: TGTGCCAGCAGCTTGCGTAGCGGGGGACTCTACGAGCAGTACTTC.

The rearrangement links TRBV28 to TRBJ2-2; D possibly corresponds to TRBD2 (7 bases). Germline V gives CDR1 MDHEN, CDR2 SYDVKM. Trimming removed 2 bases from V and 4 bases from J, with 14 bases in between. The CDR3 is made up of 16 amino acids. Here the CDR3 DNA reads TGTGCCAGCAGTTTACAGGAGGGAGGGGGCACCGGGGAGCTGTTTTTT. Translated: CASSLQEGGGTGELFF.

V is TRBV21-1 and J is TRBJ2-1; the DNA was not compared with TRBD2, the D call given in the table. TRBV21-1 is tagged as a pseudogene. The CDR3 spans 16 residues. CDR3 bases: TGTGCCAGCAGCAAACCTCACCGGGAAACAGTCAATGAGCAGTTCTTC. The encoded protein is CASSKPHRETVNEQFF.

J is TRBJ2-1 and V is TRBV27; D not certain. The germline V and J ends were trimmed by 4 bases and 3 bases, with 13 bases remaining between them. The CDR3 is 15 amino acids. Germline V CDR1 and CDR2: MNHEY, SMNVEV (reference sequence). The chain's CDR3 is CASSSASKLYNEQFF. The CDR3 DNA sequence: TGTGCCAGCAGTTCCGCATCCAAACTCTACAATGAGCAGTTCTTC.

The chain is built from TRBV5-1 and TRBJ2-5; 9 nucleotides line up with TRBD2. Germline V gene sequence: CDR1 SGHRS, CDR2 YFSETQ. The length of the CDR3 is 14 residues. With 6 bases clipped from V and 4 bases from J, the junction kept 7 bases outside the gene matches. CDR3 coding DNA: TGCGCCAGCAACCCCGGGACTAGCCGAGAGACCCAGTACTTC. Translated, it gives CASNPGTSRETQYF.

The chain links TRBV7-6 to TRBJ2-1; 9 positions agree with TRBD2. CDR3 size: 14 residues. V shed 0 bases and J 8 bases; nucleotides not matched to a gene: 2. Germline loops: CDR1 SGHVS, CDR2 FNYEAQ. DNA for the CDR3: TGTGCCAGCAGCTTAGCGGGACTAGCAGATGAGCAGTTCTTC. As protein: CASSLAGLADEQFF.

V is TRBV5-6 and J is TRBJ2-5; 7 bases are a match to TRBD1. The CDR3 spans 14 residues. The V segment lost 0 bases and the J segment 2 bases; nucleotides outside the gene matches: 1. Germline assignment: CDR1 SGHDT and CDR2 YYEEEE. CDR3 sequence: CASSLATGQETQYF. The DNA of the CDR3 is TGTGCCAGCAGCTTGGCGACAGGGCAAGAGACCCAGTACTTC.

The V gene is TRBV9, the J gene TRBJ2-7; D remains unclear. The CDR3 totals 14 residues. Between the trimmed V and J ends, which lost 0 bases and 3 bases, there was a span of 10 bases. Germline CDR1 and CDR2: SGDLS and YYNGEE. CDR3 sequence (DNA): TGTGCCAGCAGCGTAGACCTAGGAAACTACGAGCAGTACTTC. Translated: CASSVDLGNYEQYF.

The sample holds one count of this clone. The rearrangement links TRBV6-5 to TRBJ2-7, with 7 bases lining up with TRBD1. V dropped 0 bases and J dropped 5; count of bases not matched to a gene: 7. The CDR3 covers 15 residues. The V gene's germline CDR1 is MNHEY and CDR2 SVGAGI. The CDR3 sequence: CASSYSAGGRNEQYF. The CDR3 nucleotides read TGTGCCAGCAGTTACTCGGCAGGGGGTCGGAACGAGCAGTACTTC.

This chain joins TRBV10-2 and TRBJ2-5, with a weak D call TRBD1 (6 bases). Germline V gene lookup returns CDR1 WSHSY and CDR2 SAAADI. The CDR3 sequence is 12 residues long. V lost 7 bases, J lost 3 bases, and 9 bases lay in between. The CDR3, as DNA: TGCGCCAGCACGGCAGGGGAAGAGACCCAGTACTTC. Its translation is CASTAGEETQYF.

This clone was counted a few times. V gene TRBV19 combines with J gene TRBJ1-5; unclear D gene. The CDR3 extends over 13 amino acids. Germline lookup yields CDR1 LNHDA and CDR2 SQIVND (reference sequence). V was cut by 5 bases and J by 4 bases, with 9 bases left in between. The CDR3 DNA is TGTGCCAGTAGTGGGCAGATAAATCAGCCCCAGCATTTT. This codes for CASSGQINQPQHF.

The V gene is TRBV5-1, the J gene TRBJ1-5; 7 nucleotides match TRBD1. V trimming: 4 bases; J trimming: 4 bases; junction bases outside the gene matches: 5. CDR1 and CDR2 (germline): SGHRS, YFSETQ. This CDR3 region has 14 residues. The CDR3 protein is CASSTGQQNQPQHF. The CDR3 DNA sequence: TGCGCCAGCAGCACGGGACAGCAGAATCAGCCCCAGCATTTT.

The J gene is TRBJ1-4, the V gene TRBV11-2; 7 nucleotides line up with TRBD1. V lost 4 bases to trimming and J lost 8 bases; unmatched junction nucleotides: 7. CDR3 size: 14 residues. Germline lookup yields CDR1 SGHAT and CDR2 FQNNGV. The CDR3 is CASSSQGVGEKLFF. CDR3 DNA sequence: TGTGCCAGCAGCTCGCAGGGGGTCGGGGAAAAACTGTTTTTT.

The V gene is TRBV9, the J gene TRBJ1-6; tentative D call: TRBD1 (5 bases). This CDR3 is built from 15 residues. CDR1 and CDR2 from the germline V gene are SGDLS and YYNGEE. Trimming pared 0 bases from V and 8 bases from J, leaving 12 bases between. The CDR3 protein is CASSVEGLGDSPLHF. The CDR3, as DNA: TGTGCCAGCAGCGTAGAAGGTCTAGGGGATTCACCCCTCCACTTT.

The chain carries TRBV9 and TRBJ1-3; the match to TRBD1 covers 8 bases. The germline CDR1 and CDR2 sequences are SGDLS and YYNGEE. V trimming: 3 bases; J trimming: 0 bases; junction bases outside the gene matches: 8. This CDR3 region has 17 residues. This CDR3 reads CASSEHGQGSSGNTIYF. The DNA of the CDR3 is TGTGCCAGCAGCGAGCATGGACAGGGATCCTCTGGAAACACCATATATTTT.

The chain is built from TRBV19 and TRBJ2-7; 8 bases match TRBD2. CDR3 length equals 16 residues. Germline loops: CDR1 LNHDA, CDR2 SQIVND (reference sequence). J lost 2 bases, V lost 6 bases, and 12 bases had no gene match. The CDR3 DNA reads TGTGCCAGTAGCGCGAGAACTAGCGGTCAACCCTACGAGCAGTACTTC. Amino acids: CASSARTSGQPYEQYF.

The chain recombines TRBV7-9 with TRBJ1-2, with TRBD1 matching over 7 bases. J was trimmed by 2 bases and V by 5 bases; bases with no gene match: 5. CDR1 and CDR2 (germline): SEHNR, FQNEAQ (reference sequence). This CDR3 is 14 amino acids long. The CDR3 sequence is CASSMPGQNYGYTF. In DNA, the CDR3 is TGTGCCAGCAGCATGCCGGGACAGAACTATGGCTACACCTTC. The full variable domain, rest sourced from reference TRBV7-9 and TRBJ1-2, is DTGVSQNPRHKITKRGQNVTFRCDPISEHNRLYWYRQTLGQGPEFLTYFQNEAQLEKSRLLSDRFSAERPKGSFSTLEIQRTEQGDSAMYLCASSMPGQNYGYTFGSGTRLTVV.

The rearrangement uses TRBV2 and TRBJ2-3; the D is unclear. The germline V gene has CDR1 SNHLY and CDR2 FYNNEI. The CDR3 has 13 amino acids. Deletions cut 4 bases from V and 2 bases from J, with 7 bases between. CDR3 DNA: TGTGCCAGCAGTGGCGAATTCACAGATACGCAGTATTTT. Translation: CASSGEFTDTQYF.

The rearrangement uses TRBV28 and TRBJ2-3, with 9 bases aligning to TRBD2. The V segment lost 4 bases and the J segment 4 bases; nucleotides outside the gene matches: 15. The CDR3 length is 18 residues. Germline assignment: CDR1 MDHEN and CDR2 SYDVKM. The CDR3: CASSSPNTRAGGSDTQYF. The CDR3 nucleotides are TGTGCCAGCAGTTCACCTAATACTAGAGCGGGAGGCTCAGATACGCAGTATTTT.

The chain couples TRBV13 to TRBJ2-3; TRBD2 agrees at 7 bases. This CDR3 spans 14 amino acids. Looked up from germline, CDR1 is PRHDT and CDR2 is FYEKMQ (reference sequence). With 2 bases clipped from V and 1 base from J, the junction kept 0 bases outside the gene matches. The CDR3 DNA reads as TGTGCCAGCAGCTTAACTAGCGGCACAGATACGCAGTATTTT. Protein: CASSLTSGTDTQYF. Using reference TRBV13 and TRBJ2-3 for the parts outside the CDR3, the full variable domain is AAGVIQSPRHLIKEKRETATLKCYPIPRHDTVYWYQQGPGQDPQFLISFYEKMQSDKGSIPDRFSAQQFSDYHSELNMSSLELGDSALYFCASSLTSGTDTQYFGPGTRLTVL.

This clone came up a few times. V usage is TRBV2 and J usage is TRBJ1-1; D is undetermined. This CDR3 contains 10 residues. Germline CDR1 is SNHLY and CDR2 is FYNNEI. V lost 6 bases and J 7 bases, leaving 6 bases between the germline ends. The CDR3, as DNA: TGTGCCAGCAGGGCAGGTGAAGCTTTCTTT. Encoded protein: CASRAGEAFF.

This clone has only one observation. This CDR3 reads CASSTGLLFPGYGYTF. The CDR3 nucleotides read TGTGCCAGCAGCACCGGACTTCTTTTCCCTGGCTATGGCTACACCTTC. The V and J genes are TRBV5-8 and TRBJ1-2; D unclear. Germline V gene lookup returns CDR1 SGHTS and CDR2 YDEGEE. CDR3 length: 16 amino acids. V was pared by 4 bases and J by 4 bases, with 20 bases between.

V is TRBV7-3 and J is TRBJ2-7; possibly TRBD2 for D (6 bases). V was cut by 3 bases and J by 0 bases, with 12 bases left in between. The CDR3 length is 15 residues. Germline V CDR1 and CDR2: SGHTA, FQGTGA. Here the CDR3 reads CASSLTGTLSYEQYF. The CDR3 coding sequence is TGTGCCAGCAGCTTGACCGGGACTCTCTCCTACGAGCAGTACTTC. Full variable domain (remainder filled in from reference TRBV7-3 and TRBJ2-7): GAGVSQTPSNKVTEKGKYVELRCDPISGHTALYWYRQSLGQGPEFLIYFQGTGAADDSGLPNDRFFAVRPEGSVSTLKIQRTERGDSAVYLCASSLTGTLSYEQYFGPGTRLTVT.

The genes are TRBV6-1 and TRBJ1-5, with D tentatively TRBD1 (5 bases). Between the trimmed V and J ends, which lost 2 bases and 5 bases, there was a span of 28 bases. Germline values: CDR1 MNHNS, CDR2 SASEGT. CDR3 size: 20 residues. CDR3 sequence reads: CASSEMAPGGGIYLDQPQHF. The CDR3 region has the DNA TGTGCCAGCAGTGAAATGGCTCCCGGGGGGGGTATTTATTTGGATCAGCCCCAGCATTTT.

The chain links TRBV6-5 to TRBJ1-3, with TRBD1 as a possible D gene (6 bases). The V gene lost 0 bases and the J gene lost 1 base, with 10 bases spanning the gap. Germline-derived CDR1 and CDR2 are MNHEY and SVGAGI. There are 16 residues in the CDR3. The CDR3 spells CASSYSPGTSGNTIYF. The CDR3 bases are TGTGCCAGCAGTTACTCGCCTGGGACATCTGGAAACACCATATATTTT.

The chain employs TRBV5-1 and TRBJ2-7, with 7 bases that match TRBD2. CDR1 is SGHRS, CDR2 YFSETQ, per germline. The CDR3 length is 14 residues. V dropped 2 bases and J dropped 2; count of bases not matched to a gene: 4. CDR3 residues: CASSFAGETYEQYF. CDR3 sequence (DNA): TGCGCCAGCAGCTTTGCGGGAGAAACCTACGAGCAGTACTTC.